The clone carrying this T cell receptor beta chain was recorded many times. The library was built from about 0.4 ug RNA with molecular barcoded adaptors for alpha/delta and beta/gamma chains. MiXCR was run by TCRdb on the reads, yielding one entry per CDR3 protein. The data contain about 58,000 distinct CDR3 sequences, around an eighth of them singletons. This entry comes from a study of read filtering for tumor transcriptome and immune sequencing. Study-wide background: Mean patient age was approximately 66 years, range about 40 to 85; 16 to 20 male, some 15 female.

The CDR3 consists of 16 residues. The V gene's germline CDR1 is SEHNR and CDR2 FQNEAQ (reference sequence). The ends were cut back, 2 bases at V and 7 bases at J, with 18 bases in the middle. The sample taken for sequencing was a population of CD138-negative cells sorted from bone marrow. The sequence was collected from a donor at least 40 years old with multiple myeloma. The rearrangement uses TRBV7-9 and TRBJ2-1; D may be TRBD1 (8 bases). In nucleotides, the CDR3 is TGTGCCAGCAGCTTATGGAGCGGGACAGGCATGAATGAGCAGTTCTTC. This gives the protein CASSLWSGTGMNEQFF.